This TCR beta chain was found in a study of blood T cell repertoires in COVID-19. CDR3 size: 19 residues. Germline V gene sequence: CDR1 SNHLY, CDR2 FYNNEI. The V gene lost 4 bases and the J gene lost 1 base, with 25 bases spanning the gap. The table came from immunoSEQ multiplex PCR; TCRdb's copy has only in-frame clones and leaves some out. Of about 250,000 clones detected, approximately 88% appear once; the ten largest clones hold 2.5% to 4%. Material: PBMCs or T cells enriched from blood (not recorded which). This clonotype originated in a woman aged 40 to 50 who had been exposed to COVID-19. The genes are TRBV2 and TRBJ2-5; weak D call: TRBD1 (6 bases). CDR3 DNA sequence: TGTGCCAGCAGTGCCCCGGGGAAAGGGTACGGGACACTCCAAGAGACCCAGTACTTC. Translation: CASSAPGKGYGTLQETQYF.